A single sample is the source of the 10 T cell receptor beta chains below, sequenced in a study of blood T cell repertoires in COVID-19 (dated by TCRdb to 2018 to 2020). Libraries came from the immunoSEQ multiplex PCR assay. Drawn from immuneACCESS, this table holds only the in-frame rearrangements with V and J called that TCRdb kept. Clones are partly lost; checked studies trace under half to an unresolved V gene and leave the rest unexplained. For this sample there are about 76,000 clones; approximately 80% appear just once. The ten largest clones capture approximately 40% of the sample. What was sequenced was peripheral blood. These receptors all stem from an elderly man with acute or convalescent COVID-19.

The chain joins TRBV11-2 to TRBJ2-2; TRBD2 might be the D (6 bases). Trimming removed 4 bases at V and 4 bases at J, with 13 bases between. Germline values: CDR1 SGHAT, CDR2 FQNNGV. The CDR3 consists of 15 residues. CDR3 residues: CASSSRLVGTGELFF. The CDR3 bases are TGTGCCAGCAGCTCCCGACTAGTTGGCACCGGGGAGCTGTTTTTT.

This chain joins TRBV19 and TRBJ2-7, with 7 bases aligning to TRBD1. Germline V gene lookup returns CDR1 LNHDA and CDR2 SQIVND (reference sequence). V was pared by 3 bases and J by 5 bases, with 13 bases of the junction left unmatched. This CDR3 is 16 amino acids long. CDR3 DNA sequence: TGTGCCAGTAGTATGGGCAGGGGGTCGGGGCGACACGAGCAGTACTTC. It is translated as CASSMGRGSGRHEQYF. The whole variable domain, filled in from reference TRBV19 and TRBJ2-7, reads DGGITQSPKYLFRKEGQNVTLSCEQNLNHDAMYWYRQDPGQGLRLIYYSQIVNDFQKGDIAEGYSVSREKKESFPLTVTSAQKNPTAFYLCASSMGRGSGRHEQYFGPGTRLTVT.

This chain joins TRBV18 and TRBJ2-7, with 7 nucleotides matching TRBD1. CDR1 is KGHSH and CDR2 is LQKENI in the germline V gene. The CDR3 has 13 amino acids. The trim removed 3 bases at V and 7 bases at J, leaving 6 bases unmatched. DNA for the CDR3: TGTGCCAGCTCACCCGACAGGGTGGGGGAGCAGTACTTC. Its translation is CASSPDRVGEQYF.

This sequence joins TRBV7-8 and TRBJ1-5; 12 bases are shared with TRBD1. This CDR3 has 15 residues. Germline CDR1 SGHVS, CDR2 FQNEAQ. With V trimmed by 4 bases and J by 5 bases, 3 bases remained unmatched. This chain's CDR3 is CASSSGTGGHQPQHF. DNA of the CDR3: TGTGCCAGCAGCTCCGGGACAGGGGGCCATCAGCCCCAGCATTTT. Full variable domain (missing parts from reference TRBV7-8 and TRBJ1-5): GAGVSQSPRYKVAKRGQDVALRCDPISGHVSLFWYQQALGQGPEFLTYFQNEAQLDKSGLPSDRFFAERPEGSVSTLKIQRTQQEDSAVYLCASSSGTGGHQPQHFGDGTRLSIL.

This chain connects TRBV4-3 to TRBJ2-1; a weak D match, TRBD2 (5 bases). The CDR3 runs 16 residues. Germline V gene data show CDR1 as LGHNA and CDR2 as YSLEER. The V end was cut by 0 bases, the J end by 6 bases, with 15 bases between. The CDR3 sequence is CASSQERASPGNEQFF. The CDR3 region has the DNA TGCGCCAGCAGCCAAGAGCGGGCTAGCCCTGGCAATGAGCAGTTCTTC.

V gene TRBV9 combines with J gene TRBJ2-1; TRBD2 aligns across 7 bases. This CDR3 has 18 residues. Germline CDR1 reads SGDLS; CDR2 reads YYNGEE. The ends lost 0 bases at V and 4 bases at J; junction bases unmatched: 13. CDR3 sequence: CASSVALGGDSGYNEQFF. The CDR3 DNA follows: TGTGCCAGCAGCGTAGCTCTGGGGGGGGATAGCGGATACAATGAGCAGTTCTTC.

J is TRBJ2-3 and V is TRBV5-1, with TRBD2 matching 8 bases. With 2 bases clipped from V and 1 base from J, the junction kept 6 bases outside the gene matches. This CDR3 spans 16 amino acids. Germline CDR1 reads SGHRS; CDR2 reads YFSETQ. This chain's CDR3 is CASSFGAGEGTDTQYF. The CDR3 coding sequence is TGCGCCAGCAGCTTTGGAGCGGGAGAAGGCACAGATACGCAGTATTTT.

The V and J genes are TRBV28 and TRBJ1-2; D is ambiguous. The V gene lost 6 bases and the J gene lost 8 bases, with 13 bases spanning the gap. The CDR3 covers 12 residues. Germline CDR1 MDHEN, CDR2 SYDVKM. CDR3 sequence (DNA): TGTGCCAGCAGGGACTGGGAGTGGGGCTACACCTTC. Translated: CASRDWEWGYTF.

The rearrangement links TRBV2 to TRBJ1-5; D gene ambiguous. V was pared by 1 base and J by 2 bases, with 12 bases between. CDR3 size: 16 residues. From germline, CDR1 is SNHLY and CDR2 FYNNEI. The CDR3 nucleotides are TGTGCCAGCAGTGAAGGAGGGTTTCGGGGCAATCAGCCCCAGCATTTT. Residues: CASSEGGFRGNQPQHF. The full variable domain, its missing parts supplied by reference TRBV2 and TRBJ1-5, is EPEVTQTPSHQVTQMGQEVILRCVPISNHLYFYWYRQILGQKVEFLVSFYNNEISEKSEIFDDQFSVERPDGSNFTLKIRSTKLEDSAMYFCASSEGGFRGNQPQHFGDGTRLSIL.

This clone was observed once. The chain employs TRBV30 and TRBJ1-2; 10 positions agree with TRBD1. The V and J ends lost 4 bases and 8 bases, in that order; junction bases with no gene match: 7. CDR3 length equals 13 residues. Looked up from germline, CDR1 is GTSNPN and CDR2 is SVGIG (reference sequence). The CDR3 here is CAWTGTGVGGYTF. CDR3 DNA sequence: TGTGCCTGGACCGGGACAGGGGTCGGGGGCTACACCTTC.